This is a list of T cell receptor beta chains from one sample in a study of blood T cell repertoires in COVID-19. Data came from immunoSEQ multiplex PCR; TCRdb stores just in-frame clones and leaves some out. The sample carries some 270,000 clones, around 90% recorded once. Sequencing was performed on peripheral blood. These receptor sequences come from a woman aged 55-69 years with COVID-19, enrolled during active disease. The CDR3 runs from the conserved cysteine through the conserved F or W. A D gene is named only where the DNA matches it firmly. Expanded clones are given a class, and other clones once, few, many or no size at all.

clone_size d_call j_call v_call cdr3_nt cdr3_aa
many NA TRBJ2-7 TRBV6-5 TGTGCCAGCAGTCCCCCTGAGGTGAGGAGGGGCGAGCAGTACTTC CASSPPEVRRGEQYF
NA TRBD1 TRBJ1-2 TRBV6-5 TGTGCCAGCAGTTCCTATCAACAGGGGGTCGGTGGCTACACCTTC CASSSYQQGVGGYTF
NA NA TRBJ1-2 TRBV10-3 TGTGCCATCAGCCAGCCGGGGACAAACAACTATGGCTACACCTTC CAISQPGTNNYGYTF
NA NA TRBJ1-3 TRBV19 TGTGCCAGTAGTATAGACCAGGGTTCTGGAAACACCATATATTTT CASSIDQGSGNTIYF
NA NA TRBJ1-3 TRBV3-1/TRBV3-2 TGTGCCAGCAGCCCCGACAGAGCGGGAGGAAACACCATATATTTT CASSPDRAGGNTIYF
NA NA TRBJ1-2 TRBV30 TGTGCCTGGAGTGGACAGATCAACTATGGCTACACCTTC CAWSGQINYGYTF
NA NA TRBJ1-1 TRBV5-8 TGTGCCAGCACCCTGGGGTCGGGGGTGGACACTGAAGCTTTCTTT CASTLGSGVDTEAFF
once TRBD1 TRBJ2-7 TRBV7-2 TGTGCCAGCAGCCGGGGGACAGGAATCGGCCGAGGCTACGAGCAGTACTTC CASSRGTGIGRGYEQYF
few TRBD2 TRBJ2-3 TRBV29-1 TGCAGCGTTGATCGACTAGCGGGGTTAACAGATACGCAGTATTTT CSVDRLAGLTDTQYF
NA TRBD1 TRBJ1-1 TRBV6-2/TRBV6-3 TGTGCCAGCAGTTCGGGACAGGGGATTACTGAAGCTTTCTTT CASSSGQGITEAFF
NA NA TRBJ2-2 TRBV15 TGTGCCACCAGCAGAGAGCTCCTGGGGGGCACCGGGGAGCTGTTTTTT CATSRELLGGTGELFF
once TRBD2 TRBJ2-1 TRBV7-2 TGTGCCAGCAGCCCGAGCGGGGGGGCCCCCCATGAGCAGTTCTTC CASSPSGGAPHEQFF
NA NA TRBJ1-6 TRBV19 TGTGCCAGTAGTATCGTACCGAACGGGTCACCCCTCCACTTT CASSIVPNGSPLHF
NA NA TRBJ2-2 TRBV29-1 TGCAGCACCTTGGGGCCGAACACCGGGGAGCTGTTTTTT CSTLGPNTGELFF
NA TRBD1 TRBJ1-2 TRBV5-8 TGTGCCAGCAGCGGACAGGGTGTTCACTATGGCTACACCTTC CASSGQGVHYGYTF
NA NA TRBJ1-6 TRBV4-3 TGCGCCAGCAGCCAAGATTGGAGAAGCTCCTATAATTCACCCCTCCACTTT CASSQDWRSSYNSPLHF
NA NA TRBJ2-2 TRBV2 TGTGCCAGCAGAGACAGGACCAACACCGGGGAGCTGTTTTTT CASRDRTNTGELFF